This T cell receptor beta chain derives from a study of blood T cell repertoires in COVID-19. V gave up 10 bases and J gave up 6 bases, with 13 bases separating them. Germline CDR1 LNHDA, CDR2 SQIVND (reference sequence). The CDR3 is 13 residues long. Assay: immunoSEQ multiplex PCR; the TCRdb copy retains only in-frame clones and omits some. The data hold 200,000 to 250,000 clones, with approximately 86% observed a single time. Sequenced sample: peripheral blood. The TCR originated in a woman aged 55-75 years who had recovered from COVID-19. This rearrangement joins TRBV19 to TRBJ1-6; the D gene is possibly TRBD1 (5 bases). The CDR3 spells CATNRQSNSPLHF. Written as DNA, the CDR3 is TGTGCCACCAATCGACAGAGTAATTCACCCCTCCACTTT.